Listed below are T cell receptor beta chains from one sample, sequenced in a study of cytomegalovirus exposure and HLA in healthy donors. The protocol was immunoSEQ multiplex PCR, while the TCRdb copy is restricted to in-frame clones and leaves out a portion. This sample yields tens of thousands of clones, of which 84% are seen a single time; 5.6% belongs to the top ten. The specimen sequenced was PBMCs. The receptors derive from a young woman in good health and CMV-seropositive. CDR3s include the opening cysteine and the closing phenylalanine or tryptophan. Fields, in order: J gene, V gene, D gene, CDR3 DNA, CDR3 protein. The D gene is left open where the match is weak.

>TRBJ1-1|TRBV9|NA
TGTGCCAGCAGCGTAGGGCCGGGCACTGAAGCTTTCTTT
CASSVGPGTEAFF
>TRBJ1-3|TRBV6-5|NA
TGTGCCAGCAGTTCCCTTACAGGTTCTGGAAACACCATATATTTT
CASSSLTGSGNTIYF
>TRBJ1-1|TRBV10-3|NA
TGTGCCATCAGTTCGGAGAGGGCTGAAGCTTTCTTT
CAISSERAEAFF
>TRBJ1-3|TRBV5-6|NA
TGTGCCAGCTGGATAGCGGGTTCTGGAAACACCATATATTTT
CASWIAGSGNTIYF
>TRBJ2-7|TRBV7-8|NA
TGTGCCAGCAGCTCTTTGACTGGGGGGAGGGACATCTACTACGAGCAGTACTTC
CASSSLTGGRDIYYEQYF
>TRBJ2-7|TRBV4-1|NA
TGCGCCAGCAGCCAAGGCCGGGACACCACCTACGAGCAGTACTTC
CASSQGRDTTYEQYF
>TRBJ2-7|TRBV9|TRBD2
TGTGCCAGCAGCGCTAGCGGGGTCTCCTACGAGCAGTACTTC
CASSASGVSYEQYF
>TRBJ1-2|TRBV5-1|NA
TGCGCCAGCAGCACAGACGTGACCTGGGGCTACACCTTC
CASSTDVTWGYTF
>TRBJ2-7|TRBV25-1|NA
TGTGCCAGCAGTTTCCGGGACGAGCAGTACTTC
CASSFRDEQYF
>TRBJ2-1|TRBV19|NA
TGTGCCAGTAGCTACAACCAGGGCTACAATGAGCAGTTCTTC
CASSYNQGYNEQFF
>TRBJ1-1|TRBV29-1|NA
TGCAGCGCAGCAGGGATCATGAACACTGAAGCTTTCTTT
CSAAGIMNTEAFF
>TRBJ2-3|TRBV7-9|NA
TGTGCCAGCAGCTCGACTGTACGAAGCACAGATACGCAGTATTTT
CASSSTVRSTDTQYF
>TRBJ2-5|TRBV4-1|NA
TGCGCCAGCAGCCAAGCCCTCCGAGGGTCCCAAGAGACCCAGTACTTC
CASSQALRGSQETQYF
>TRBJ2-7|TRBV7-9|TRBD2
TGTGCCAGCAGCTTAACGGGCGGGGGAAACTACGAGCAGTACTTC
CASSLTGGGNYEQYF